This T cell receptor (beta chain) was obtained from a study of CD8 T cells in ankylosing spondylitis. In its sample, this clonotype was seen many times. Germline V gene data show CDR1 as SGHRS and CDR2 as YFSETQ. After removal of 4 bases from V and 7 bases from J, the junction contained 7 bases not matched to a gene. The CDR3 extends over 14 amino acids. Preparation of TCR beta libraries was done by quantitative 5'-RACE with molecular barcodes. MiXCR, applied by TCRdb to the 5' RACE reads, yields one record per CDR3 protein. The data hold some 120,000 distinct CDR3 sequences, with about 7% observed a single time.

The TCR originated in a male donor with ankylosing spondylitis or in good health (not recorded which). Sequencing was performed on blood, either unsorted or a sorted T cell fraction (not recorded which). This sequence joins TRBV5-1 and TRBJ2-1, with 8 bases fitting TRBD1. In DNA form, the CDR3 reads TGCGCCAGCAGCAAGACAGGGGCGGGTAATGAGCAGTTCTTC. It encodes CASSKTGAGNEQFF. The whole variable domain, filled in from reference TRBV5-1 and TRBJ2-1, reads KAGVTQTPRYLIKTRGQQVTLSCSPISGHRSVSWYQQTPGQGLQFLFEYFSETQRNKGNFPGRFSGRQFSNSRSEMNVSTLELGDSALYLCASSKTGAGNEQFFGPGTRLTVL.